This section outlines one T cell receptor beta chain sequence together with its context. This sample is drawn from a study of blood T cell repertoires in COVID-19. Unmatched junction bases numbered 11, after V lost 3 bases and J lost 4 bases. The CDR3 runs 17 residues. The germline gives CDR1 SGHRS, CDR2 YFSETQ. Only in-frame clones appear in the TCRdb table, and some are missing; sequencing was by immunoSEQ multiplex PCR. This table holds around 220,000 clones, 70% to 90% found once. The source material was PBMCs or T cells enriched from blood (not recorded which). The chain combines TRBV5-1 with TRBJ1-2, with 11 bases fitting TRBD1. This TCR was recovered from a woman between 50 and 59 years old with acute COVID-19. CDR3 sequence: CASSYAPGQGASYGYTF. CDR3 bases: TGCGCCAGCAGCTACGCTCCAGGACAGGGGGCCTCCTATGGCTACACCTTC. Full variable domain (outside the CDR3, taken from reference TRBV5-1 and TRBJ1-2): KAGVTQTPRYLIKTRGQQVTLSCSPISGHRSVSWYQQTPGQGLQFLFEYFSETQRNKGNFPGRFSGRQFSNSRSEMNVSTLELGDSALYLCASSYAPGQGASYGYTFGSGTRLTVV.